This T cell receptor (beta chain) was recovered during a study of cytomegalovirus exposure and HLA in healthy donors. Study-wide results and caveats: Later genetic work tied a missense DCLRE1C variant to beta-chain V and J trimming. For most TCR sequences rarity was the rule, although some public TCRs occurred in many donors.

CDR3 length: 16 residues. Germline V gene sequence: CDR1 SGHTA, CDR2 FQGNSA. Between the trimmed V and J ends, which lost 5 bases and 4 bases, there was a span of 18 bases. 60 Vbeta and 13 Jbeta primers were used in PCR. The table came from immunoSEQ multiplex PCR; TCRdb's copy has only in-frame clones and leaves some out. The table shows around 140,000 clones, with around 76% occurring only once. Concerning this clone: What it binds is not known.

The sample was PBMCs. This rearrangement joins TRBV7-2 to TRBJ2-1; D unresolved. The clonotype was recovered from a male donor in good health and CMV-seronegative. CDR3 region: CASSPKRLSRYNEQFF. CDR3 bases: TGTGCCAGCAGCCCCAAGAGACTTTCTCGGTACAATGAGCAGTTCTTC. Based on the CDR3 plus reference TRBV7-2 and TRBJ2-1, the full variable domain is GAGVSQSPSNKVTEKGKDVELRCDPISGHTALYWYRQSLGQGLEFLIYFQGNSAPDKSGLPSDRFSAERTGGSVSTLTIQRTQQEDSAVYLCASSPKRLSRYNEQFFGPGTRLTVL.